This T cell receptor beta chain was identified in a study of blood T cell repertoires in COVID-19. At the level of the study: Acute-phase and convalescent COVID-19 samples originated in the United States, Italy and Spain. T cells, B-cell-depleted T cells, or PBMCs provided the cDNA or gDNA that served as material.

V gave up 8 bases and J gave up 7 bases, with 11 bases separating them. Germline V gene sequence: CDR1 SNHLY, CDR2 FYNNEI. The CDR3 runs to 12 residues. Data came from immunoSEQ multiplex PCR; TCRdb stores just in-frame clones and leaves some out. Among 75,000 to 100,000 clones listed, 81% were seen once. Sequenced input: peripheral blood. The chain carries TRBV2 and TRBJ1-4; D remains ambiguous. The receptor comes from a woman aged 80 or older with acute or convalescent COVID-19. The CDR3 here is CASSRLFEKLFF. Written as DNA, the CDR3 is TGTGCCAGCTCTAGACTGTTTGAAAAACTGTTTTTT.